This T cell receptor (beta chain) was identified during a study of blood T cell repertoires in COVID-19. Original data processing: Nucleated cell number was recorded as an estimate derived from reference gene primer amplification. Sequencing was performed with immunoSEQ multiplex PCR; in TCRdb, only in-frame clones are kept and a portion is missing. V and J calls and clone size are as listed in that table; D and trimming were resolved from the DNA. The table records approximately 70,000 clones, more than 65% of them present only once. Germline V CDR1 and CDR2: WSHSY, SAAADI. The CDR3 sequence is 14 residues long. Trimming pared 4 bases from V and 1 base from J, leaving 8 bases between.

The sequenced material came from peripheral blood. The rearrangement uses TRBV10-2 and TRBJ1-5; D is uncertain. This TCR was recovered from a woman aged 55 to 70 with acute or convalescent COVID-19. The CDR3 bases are TGCGCCAGCAGTGGAGGAGGAAGCAATCAGCCCCAGCATTTT. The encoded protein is CASSGGGSNQPQHF.